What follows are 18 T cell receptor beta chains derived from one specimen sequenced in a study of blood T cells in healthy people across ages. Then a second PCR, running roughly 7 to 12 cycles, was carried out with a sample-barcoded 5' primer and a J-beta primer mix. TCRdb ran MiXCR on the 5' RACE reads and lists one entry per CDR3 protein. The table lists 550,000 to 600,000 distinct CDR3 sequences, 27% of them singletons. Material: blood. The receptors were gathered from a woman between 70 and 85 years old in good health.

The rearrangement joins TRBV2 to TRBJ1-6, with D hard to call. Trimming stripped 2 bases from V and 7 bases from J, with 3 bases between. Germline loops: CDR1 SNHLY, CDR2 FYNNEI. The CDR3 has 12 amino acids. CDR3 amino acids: CASSERNSPLHF. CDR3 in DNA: TGTGCCAGCAGTGAAAGAAATTCACCCCTCCACTTT. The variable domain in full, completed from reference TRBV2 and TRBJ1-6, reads EPEVTQTPSHQVTQMGQEVILRCVPISNHLYFYWYRQILGQKVEFLVSFYNNEISEKSEIFDDQFSVERPDGSNFTLKIRSTKLEDSAMYFCASSERNSPLHFGNGTRLTVT.

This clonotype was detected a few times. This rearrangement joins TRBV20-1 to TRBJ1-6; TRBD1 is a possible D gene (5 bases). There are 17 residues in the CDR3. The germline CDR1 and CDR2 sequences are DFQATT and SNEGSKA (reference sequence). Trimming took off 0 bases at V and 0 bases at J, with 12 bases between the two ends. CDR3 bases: TGCAGTGCTAGAGAGGGGCGGGGACTCTCCTATAATTCACCCCTCCACTTT. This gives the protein CSAREGRGLSYNSPLHF.

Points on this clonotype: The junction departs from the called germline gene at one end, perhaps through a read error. The DNA of the CDR3 is TGTGCCATCAGACCCGGACTAGCGGGGGGCCTTCCCGGGGGGCTGTTTTTT. This gives the protein CAIRPGLAGGLPGGLFF. J is TRBJ2-2 and V is TRBV10-3; 14 bases align to TRBD2. Germline V gene data show CDR1 as ENHRY and CDR2 as SYGVKD. CDR3 length: 17 residues.

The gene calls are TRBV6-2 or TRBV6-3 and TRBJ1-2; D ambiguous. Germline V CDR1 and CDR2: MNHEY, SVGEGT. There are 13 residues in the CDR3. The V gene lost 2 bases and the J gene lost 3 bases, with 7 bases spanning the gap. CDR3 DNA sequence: TGTGCCAGCAGTTACGTGTACGACTATGGCTACACCTTC. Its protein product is CASSYVYDYGYTF.

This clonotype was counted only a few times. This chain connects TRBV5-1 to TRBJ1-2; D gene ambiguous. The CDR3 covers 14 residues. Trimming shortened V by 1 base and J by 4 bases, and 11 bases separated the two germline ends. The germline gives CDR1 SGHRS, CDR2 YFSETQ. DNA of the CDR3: TGCGCCAGCAGCTTGAACAGTTTAAGCTATGGCTACACCTTC. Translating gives CASSLNSLSYGYTF.

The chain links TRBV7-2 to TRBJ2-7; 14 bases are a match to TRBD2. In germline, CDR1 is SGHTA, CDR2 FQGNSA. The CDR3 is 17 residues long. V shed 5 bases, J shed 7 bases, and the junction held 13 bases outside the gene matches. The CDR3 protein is CASSNGLAGGLLFEQYF. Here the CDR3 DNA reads TGTGCCAGCAGCAACGGACTAGCGGGGGGCCTCCTGTTTGAGCAGTACTTC.

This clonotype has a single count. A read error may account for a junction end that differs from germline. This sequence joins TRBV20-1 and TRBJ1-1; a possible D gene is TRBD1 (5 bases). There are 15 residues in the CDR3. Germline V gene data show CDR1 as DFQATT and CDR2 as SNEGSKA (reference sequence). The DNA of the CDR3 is TGCAGAGCTAGGAGACCCCTGGGGCCGAACACTGAAGCTTTCTTT. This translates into CRARRPLGPNTEAFF.

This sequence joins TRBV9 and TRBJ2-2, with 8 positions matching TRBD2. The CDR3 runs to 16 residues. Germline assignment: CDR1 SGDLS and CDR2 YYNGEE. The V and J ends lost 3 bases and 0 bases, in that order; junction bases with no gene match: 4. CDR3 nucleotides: TGTGCCAGCAGCGGGGGCGGGGGGCCGAACACCGGGGAGCTGTTTTTT. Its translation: CASSGGGGPNTGELFF. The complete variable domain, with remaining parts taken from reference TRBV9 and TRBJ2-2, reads DSGVTQTPKHLITATGQRVTLRCSPRSGDLSVYWYQQSLDQGLQFLIQYYNGEERAKGNILERFSAQQFPDLHSELNLSSLELGDSALYFCASSGGGGPNTGELFFGEGSRLTVL.

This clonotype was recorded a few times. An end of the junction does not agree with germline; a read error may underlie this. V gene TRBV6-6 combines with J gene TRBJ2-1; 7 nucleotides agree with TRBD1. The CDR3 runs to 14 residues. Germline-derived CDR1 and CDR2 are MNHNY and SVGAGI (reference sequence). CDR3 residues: CASRKQGPLCEQYF. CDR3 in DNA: TGTGCCAGCAGGAAACAGGGGCCCCTCTGCGAGCAATACTTC.

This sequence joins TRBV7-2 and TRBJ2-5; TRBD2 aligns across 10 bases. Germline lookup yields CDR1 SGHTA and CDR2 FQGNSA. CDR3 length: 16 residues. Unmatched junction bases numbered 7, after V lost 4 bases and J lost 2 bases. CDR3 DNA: TGTGCCAGCAGCTCCTCCGGGACTAGCGCGCAAGAGACCCAGTACTTC. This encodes CASSSSGTSAQETQYF.

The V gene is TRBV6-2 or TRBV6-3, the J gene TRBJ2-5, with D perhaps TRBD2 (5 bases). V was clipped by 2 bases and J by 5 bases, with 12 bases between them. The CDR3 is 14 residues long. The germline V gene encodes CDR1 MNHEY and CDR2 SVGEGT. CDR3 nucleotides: TGTGCCAGCAGTTACCGTCTAGCTGGGGAGACCCAGTACTTC. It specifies CASSYRLAGETQYF.

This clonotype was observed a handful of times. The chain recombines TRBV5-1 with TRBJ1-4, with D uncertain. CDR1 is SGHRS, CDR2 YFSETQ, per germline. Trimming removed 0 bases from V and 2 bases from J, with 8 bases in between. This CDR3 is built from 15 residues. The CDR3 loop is CASSLELGTNEKLFF. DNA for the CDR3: TGCGCCAGCAGCTTGGAGCTGGGCACTAATGAAAAACTGTTTTTT.

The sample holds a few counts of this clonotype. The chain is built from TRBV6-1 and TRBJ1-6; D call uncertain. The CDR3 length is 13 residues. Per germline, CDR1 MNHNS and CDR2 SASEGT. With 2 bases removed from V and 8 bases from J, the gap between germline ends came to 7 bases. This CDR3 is CASSESDYSPLHF. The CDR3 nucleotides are TGTGCCAGCAGTGAATCTGACTATTCACCCCTCCACTTT.

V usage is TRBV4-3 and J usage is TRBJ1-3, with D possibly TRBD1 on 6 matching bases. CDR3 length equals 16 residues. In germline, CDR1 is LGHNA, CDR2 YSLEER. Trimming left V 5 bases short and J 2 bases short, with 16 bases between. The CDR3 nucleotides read TGCGCCAGCAGCGTAGACAGGACCTATGCTGGAAACACCATATATTTT. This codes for CASSVDRTYAGNTIYF.

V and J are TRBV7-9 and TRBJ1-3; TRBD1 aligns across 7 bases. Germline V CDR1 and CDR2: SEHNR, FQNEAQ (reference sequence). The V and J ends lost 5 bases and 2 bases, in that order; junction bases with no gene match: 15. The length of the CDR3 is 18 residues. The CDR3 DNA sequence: TGTGCCAGCAGCCGACTACTGGACAGGCTAAACCCTGGAAACACCATATATTTT. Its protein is CASSRLLDRLNPGNTIYF.

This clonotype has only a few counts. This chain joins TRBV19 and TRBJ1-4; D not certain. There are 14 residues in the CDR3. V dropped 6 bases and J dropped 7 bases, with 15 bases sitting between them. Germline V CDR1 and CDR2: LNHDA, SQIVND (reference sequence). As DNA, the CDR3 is TGTGCCAGTAGGCTGCAGAGTTTAGGTGAAAAACTGTTTTTT. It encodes CASRLQSLGEKLFF.

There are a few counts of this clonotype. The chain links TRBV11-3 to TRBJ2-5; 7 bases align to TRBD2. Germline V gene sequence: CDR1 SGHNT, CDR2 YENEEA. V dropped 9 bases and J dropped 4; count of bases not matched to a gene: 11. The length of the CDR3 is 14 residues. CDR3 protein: CASADGREGETQYF. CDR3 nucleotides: TGTGCCAGTGCGGACGGCAGGGAGGGAGAGACCCAGTACTTC.

The CDR3 sequence: CASSPAPRGGSTEAFF. The CDR3 DNA is TGCGCCAGCAGCCCTGCCCCGAGGGGGGGAAGCACTGAAGCTTTCTTT. The rearrangement uses TRBV5-1 and TRBJ1-1; D possibly corresponds to TRBD1 (6 bases). Germline CDR1 SGHRS, CDR2 YFSETQ. CDR3 size: 16 residues. Trimming took 4 bases from V and 4 from J, leaving 20 bases between them.